These 31 T cell receptor beta chains came from one sample sequenced in a study of PD-L1 blockade in urothelial cancer. The table came from immunoSEQ multiplex PCR; TCRdb's copy has only in-frame clones and leaves some out. The sample holds tens of thousands of clones, around four fifths seen once. Specified time point: pretreatment peripheral blood. Sequenced here: PBMCs, sampled around atezolizumab (anti-PD-L1) treatment. The receptors shown here come from a man aged 35-49 years with urothelial cancer.

The rearrangement joins TRBV18 to TRBJ2-7; 14 nucleotides match TRBD2. The junction had 11 bases not matched to a gene; V was cut back by 0 bases and J by 1 base. The germline gives CDR1 KGHSH, CDR2 LQKENI. The length of the CDR3 is 20 residues. CDR3 sequence (DNA): TGTGCCAGCTCACCACCACGACCGGGACTAGCGGGAGATACGTCCTACGAGCAGTACTTC. Amino acid sequence: CASSPPRPGLAGDTSYEQYF.

The chain combines TRBV28 with TRBJ1-2; TRBD1 is a possible D gene (6 bases). CDR3 length equals 13 residues. Germline values: CDR1 MDHEN, CDR2 SYDVKM. V was clipped by 6 bases and J by 5 bases, with 13 bases between them. In nucleotides, the CDR3 is TGTGCCAGCAGGCCTGACAGGACTTATGGCTACACCTTC. Translation gives CASRPDRTYGYTF.

V and J are TRBV5-4 and TRBJ2-7, with D possibly being TRBD1 (6 bases). The CDR3 covers 14 residues. Trimming cost V 2 bases and J 2 bases, with 11 bases left between them. Germline values: CDR1 SGHNT, CDR2 YYREEE (reference sequence). This CDR3 reads CASSFQGPPYEQYF. The CDR3 DNA reads TGTGCCAGCAGCTTCCAGGGGCCCCCCTACGAGCAGTACTTC.

CDR3 DNA: TGTGCCAGCAGCCACTCGGATACGCAGTATTTT. Residues: CASSHSDTQYF. V is TRBV14 and J is TRBJ2-3, with D uncertain. CDR1 is SGHDN, CDR2 FVKESK, per germline. The CDR3 has 11 amino acids. Trimming took off 3 bases at V and 6 bases at J, with 4 bases between the two ends.

The rearrangement uses TRBV7-9 and TRBJ1-5; unclear D gene. CDR1 SEHNR and CDR2 FQNEAQ come from the germline V gene (reference sequence). Trimming stripped 5 bases from V and 5 bases from J, with 13 bases between. The CDR3 runs to 14 residues. The CDR3 sequence is CASSPPGVHQPQHF. DNA for the CDR3: TGTGCCAGCAGCCCACCCGGAGTGCATCAGCCCCAGCATTTT. The full variable domain, completed using reference TRBV7-9 and TRBJ1-5, is DTGVSQNPRHKITKRGQNVTFRCDPISEHNRLYWYRQTLGQGPEFLTYFQNEAQLEKSRLLSDRFSAERPKGSFSTLEIQRTEQGDSAMYLCASSPPGVHQPQHFGDGTRLSIL.

The chain is built from TRBV30 and TRBJ2-4; tentative D call: TRBD2 (5 bases). Trimming removed 4 bases from V and 0 bases from J, with 10 bases in between. CDR3 length: 14 residues. Germline CDR1 is GTSNPN and CDR2 is SVGIG (reference sequence). CDR3 in amino acids: CAWNNGVAKNIQYF. The CDR3 DNA sequence: TGTGCCTGGAACAACGGGGTAGCCAAAAACATTCAGTACTTC.

The rearrangement links TRBV5-1 to TRBJ2-7, with 9 bases that match TRBD2. The germline gives CDR1 SGHRS, CDR2 YFSETQ. With V trimmed by 0 bases and J by 7 bases, 11 bases remained unmatched. This CDR3 has 16 amino acids. The CDR3 DNA reads TGCGCCAGCAGCTTGGACCACGGCGGGAGGGCGAAAGAGCAGTACTTC. It encodes CASSLDHGGRAKEQYF.

The chain uses TRBV30 and TRBJ1-2; D is uncertain. Germline CDR1 and CDR2: GTSNPN and SVGIG (reference sequence). The CDR3 contains 12 residues. V lost 0 bases and J lost 5, with 7 bases in between. The DNA for the CDR3 is TGTGCCTGGAGTGTACATCGTTATGGCTACACCTTC. Encoded protein: CAWSVHRYGYTF. The complete variable domain, with remaining parts taken from reference TRBV30 and TRBJ1-2, reads SQTIHQWPATLVQPVGSPLSLECTVEGTSNPNLYWYRQAAGRGLQLLFYSVGIGQISSEVPQNLSASRPQDRQFILSSKKLLLSDSGFYLCAWSVHRYGYTFGSGTRLTVV.

The table lists this clone with a count of one. The gene calls are TRBV4-1 and TRBJ2-7, with TRBD1 identical over 8 bases. The CDR3 is made up of 14 amino acids. V shed 3 bases, J shed 3 bases, and the junction held 4 bases outside the gene matches. CDR1 MGHRA and CDR2 YSYEKL come from the germline V gene. CDR3 DNA: TGCGCCAGCAGCCAGAGGACAGGGTACTACGAGCAGTACTTC. It is translated as CASSQRTGYYEQYF.

The J gene is TRBJ2-5, the V gene TRBV7-6; D unclear. The V end lost 5 bases, the J end lost 5 bases, and 15 bases lay between the germline ends. CDR3 length: 14 amino acids. Germline V gene sequence: CDR1 SGHVS, CDR2 FNYEAQ. The CDR3 is CASSPSTLRETQYF. The CDR3, as DNA: TGTGCCAGCAGCCCCTCGACTCTTAGGGAGACCCAGTACTTC.

This rearrangement joins TRBV9 to TRBJ1-2, with a tentative D call TRBD1 (6 bases). Germline CDR1 reads SGDLS; CDR2 reads YYNGEE. This CDR3 has 15 residues. V lost 1 base, J lost 8 bases, and 18 bases lay in between. The CDR3 sequence: CASSVSDRTSRGYTF. The DNA of the CDR3 is TGTGCCAGCAGCGTAAGCGACAGGACCTCTCGGGGCTACACCTTC.

The chain recombines TRBV28 with TRBJ2-7; possibly TRBD2 for D (6 bases). The germline V gene has CDR1 MDHEN and CDR2 SYDVKM. V lost 4 bases, J lost 0 bases, and 13 bases lay in between. This CDR3 has 15 amino acids. This CDR3 reads CASSSYSGSSYEQYF. DNA of the CDR3: TGTGCCAGCAGTTCCTATAGCGGTTCCTCCTACGAGCAGTACTTC.

V usage is TRBV29-1 and J usage is TRBJ2-5; TRBD2 might be the D (5 bases). CDR3 length: 12 amino acids. The V gene's germline CDR1 is SQVTM and CDR2 ANQGSEA. The CDR3: CSVGVFQETQYF. CDR3 in DNA: TGCAGTGTCGGGGTATTCCAAGAGACCCAGTACTTC. Filled out from reference TRBV29-1 and TRBJ2-5, the complete variable domain reads SAVISQKPSRDICQRGTSLTIQCQVDSQVTMMFWYRQQPGQSLTLIATANQGSEATYESGFVIDKFPISRPNLTFSTLTVSNMSPEDSSIYLCSVGVFQETQYFGPGTRLLVL.

This chain links TRBV30 with TRBJ2-3; D is unclear. CDR1 GTSNPN and CDR2 SVGIG come from the germline V gene (reference sequence). The CDR3 is 13 amino acids. The germline V and J ends were trimmed by 2 bases and 6 bases, with 12 bases remaining between them. This CDR3 reads CAWSKPSSDTQYF. Here the CDR3 DNA reads TGTGCCTGGAGTAAACCGTCCAGTGATACGCAGTATTTT.

The sample holds a few counts of this clone. The CDR3 DNA sequence: TGTGCCAGCAGCGAGTCCGCGGCCCCAGAAGAGCAGTTCTTC. Translating gives CASSESAAPEEQFF. The rearrangement links TRBV7-2 to TRBJ2-1; D gene unclear. Trimming cost V 5 bases and J 10 bases, with 18 bases left between them. This CDR3 is built from 14 residues. Germline V CDR1 and CDR2: SGHTA, FQGNSA.

The chain is built from TRBV7-9 and TRBJ1-1, with 7 bases fitting TRBD1. V was clipped by 1 base and J by 10 bases; unmatched bases: 3. Germline-derived CDR1 and CDR2 are SEHNR and FQNEAQ (reference sequence). The CDR3 totals 12 residues. CDR3 coding DNA: TGTGCCAGCAGCTTAGAGACAGGGACAGCTTTCTTT. It yields the protein CASSLETGTAFF. Full variable domain (rest looked up from reference TRBV7-9 and TRBJ1-1): DTGVSQNPRHKITKRGQNVTFRCDPISEHNRLYWYRQTLGQGPEFLTYFQNEAQLEKSRLLSDRFSAERPKGSFSTLEIQRTEQGDSAMYLCASSLETGTAFFGQGTRLTVV.

The rearrangement links TRBV2 to TRBJ1-1, with 10 bases that match TRBD1. Germline trimming cut 7 bases from V and 10 bases from J; bases unmatched to any gene: 15. CDR1 is SNHLY and CDR2 is FYNNEI in the germline V gene. The CDR3 runs 15 residues. The CDR3 DNA is TGTGCCAGCACACCAAGGACAGGGGGATCGTCAGTAGCTTTCTTT. Its protein product is CASTPRTGGSSVAFF.

The CDR3, as DNA: TGTGCCAGCAGCCATATGACGGGGGGGCCTACCGAGCAGTACTTC. As protein: CASSHMTGGPTEQYF. The gene calls are TRBV9 and TRBJ2-7, with 8 bases identical to TRBD2. The V and J ends lost 4 bases and 6 bases, in that order; junction bases with no gene match: 12. This CDR3 is built from 15 residues. Looked up from germline, CDR1 is SGDLS and CDR2 is YYNGEE.

The chain carries TRBV5-1 and TRBJ2-7, with 12 positions matching TRBD2. The CDR3 consists of 15 residues. V dropped 5 bases and J dropped 1; count of bases not matched to a gene: 4. Germline V gene lookup returns CDR1 SGHRS and CDR2 YFSETQ. The CDR3 region has the DNA TGCGCCAGCAGACTGACTAGCGGGGGTTCCTACGAGCAGTACTTC. This codes for CASRLTSGGSYEQYF.

The CDR3 region is CASSKTGTTPKYF. The CDR3 nucleotides read TGTGCCAGCAGTAAGACCGGGACAACTCCTAAGTACTTC. J is TRBJ2-7 and V is TRBV6-5, with TRBD1 as a possible D gene (6 bases). Germline-derived CDR1 and CDR2 are MNHEY and SVGAGI. CDR3 length: 13 amino acids. Deletions cut 5 bases from V and 11 bases from J, with 19 bases between.

This clone was recorded once. This rearrangement joins TRBV7-9 to TRBJ2-6; 9 bases are shared with TRBD1. CDR3 length: 17 residues. Germline CDR1 and CDR2: SEHNR and FQNEAQ (reference sequence). The V segment lost 5 bases and the J segment 1 base; nucleotides outside the gene matches: 6. The CDR3 bases are TGTGCCAGCAGCCCGGGACAGGGAGGATCTGGGGCCAACGTCCTGACTTTC. Residues: CASSPGQGGSGANVLTF.

The chain couples TRBV5-4 to TRBJ2-1; D might be TRBD1 (5 bases). The CDR3 runs to 15 residues. Germline CDR1 and CDR2: SGHNT and YYREEE (reference sequence). The V end was cut by 0 bases, the J end by 2 bases, with 9 bases between. Here the CDR3 reads CASSLVGDAYNEQFF. The DNA of the CDR3 is TGTGCCAGCAGCTTGGTAGGGGATGCCTACAATGAGCAGTTCTTC.

This sequence joins TRBV6-1 and TRBJ1-5; the D gene is possibly TRBD1 (5 bases). The V gene lost 1 base and the J gene lost 9 bases, with 13 bases spanning the gap. Germline lookup yields CDR1 MNHNS and CDR2 SASEGT. CDR3 length: 14 amino acids. The CDR3 sequence is CASSEDAGFGPQHF. The CDR3, as DNA: TGTGCCAGCAGTGAAGACGCAGGGTTCGGGCCCCAGCATTTT.

The chain is built from TRBV2 and TRBJ1-3; no definite D call. The CDR3 spans 14 residues. V lost 3 bases and J lost 2, with 8 bases in between. Germline V CDR1 and CDR2: SNHLY, FYNNEI. The CDR3 reads CASSENRAGNTIYF. In nucleotides, the CDR3 is TGTGCCAGCAGTGAGAACAGAGCTGGAAACACCATATATTTT.

The chain is built from TRBV2 and TRBJ1-2; 9 bases agree with TRBD1. V dropped 6 bases and J dropped 6; count of bases not matched to a gene: 11. Germline CDR1 is SNHLY and CDR2 is FYNNEI. The CDR3 sequence is 15 residues long. The CDR3: CASRRTGQGQDGYTF. The DNA for the CDR3 is TGTGCCAGCAGGAGGACCGGACAGGGGCAGGATGGCTACACCTTC.

The rearrangement joins TRBV6-5 to TRBJ1-2; perhaps TRBD1 as D (6 bases). V lost 6 bases, J lost 6 bases, and 14 bases lay in between. The CDR3 is 13 residues long. Germline V gives CDR1 MNHEY, CDR2 SVGAGI. As DNA, the CDR3 is TGTGCCAGCAGGTCCGGGACACCGGATGGCTACACCTTC. Protein sequence: CASRSGTPDGYTF.

V gene TRBV21-1 combines with J gene TRBJ2-7; the D call in the table, TRBD2, was not verified against the DNA. TRBV21-1 is a pseudogene. The CDR3 covers 15 residues. The CDR3 nucleotides are TGTGCCAGCAGCAAAATGTCTAGCGGGAGCTACGAGCAGTACTTC. This codes for CASSKMSSGSYEQYF.

This chain joins TRBV27 and TRBJ1-5, with D possibly TRBD1 on 5 matching bases. The germline V and J ends were trimmed by 5 bases and 4 bases, with 24 bases remaining between them. CDR3 length equals 18 residues. The V gene's germline CDR1 is MNHEY and CDR2 SMNVEV (reference sequence). CDR3: CASSPSARAATLNQPQHF. For the CDR3, the DNA is TGTGCCAGCAGTCCCTCGGCCAGGGCAGCCACTCTTAATCAGCCCCAGCATTTT.

This clone was seen a single time. The gene calls are TRBV11-2 and TRBJ2-1, with 7 nucleotides matching TRBD2. This CDR3 contains 16 residues. From germline, CDR1 is SGHAT and CDR2 FQNNGV. V trimming: 6 bases; J trimming: 0 bases; junction bases outside the gene matches: 8. CDR3 DNA sequence: TGTGCCAGCAGGGGCTGGGGGGGTAGCTCCTACAATGAGCAGTTCTTC. Protein sequence: CASRGWGGSSYNEQFF.

CDR3 sequence reads: CASSEPFILQKNTGELFF. CDR3 DNA: TGTGCCAGCAGTGAACCTTTTATTCTGCAGAAGAACACCGGGGAGCTGTTTTTT. The chain recombines TRBV6-1 with TRBJ2-2; no definite D call. V was shortened by 2 bases and J by 1 base, with 17 bases between the two germline ends. The CDR3 totals 18 residues. Looked up from germline, CDR1 is MNHNS and CDR2 is SASEGT.

This chain's CDR3 is CASSLQGATDTQYF. The CDR3 nucleotides read TGTGCCAGCAGTTTGCAGGGGGCTACAGATACGCAGTATTTT. V is TRBV28 and J is TRBJ2-3; 8 bases match TRBD1. Germline V gene sequence: CDR1 MDHEN, CDR2 SYDVKM. V dropped 3 bases and J dropped 3; count of bases not matched to a gene: 2. The CDR3 is 14 amino acids.